The 25 T cell receptor beta chains given below trace back to one sample, sequenced in a study of patients and donors after allogeneic stem cell transplantation. TCRdb ran MiXCR on the RT-PCR reads and lists one entry per CDR3 protein. The top ten clones hold about 7% of a sample with hundreds of thousands of distinct CDR3 sequences, approximately 16% of them seen once. What was sequenced was blood, either unsorted or a sorted T cell fraction (not recorded which). Source of these receptors: a human donor who was either an allogeneic HSCT recipient or a stem cell or donor lymphocyte infusion donor (not recorded which). It is not recorded whose cells these are; they may come from a transplant donor.

This clonotype was detected many times. This chain uses TRBV2 with TRBJ2-2, with D perhaps TRBD1 (7 bases). V was pared by 6 bases and J by 4 bases, with 12 bases between. This CDR3 is built from 14 residues. From germline, CDR1 is SNHLY and CDR2 FYNNEI. DNA for the CDR3: TGTGCCAGCAGCCGACAGGGAGGCACCGGGGAGCTGTTTTTT. Translated: CASSRQGGTGELFF.

This clonotype was found many times. The J gene is TRBJ1-1, the V gene TRBV11-2, with 11 positions matching TRBD1. Germline V gives CDR1 SGHAT, CDR2 FQNNGV. After removal of 5 bases from V and 1 base from J, the junction contained 3 bases not matched to a gene. The CDR3 consists of 15 residues. This CDR3 is CASSRTGGRNTEAFF. DNA for the CDR3: TGTGCCAGCAGCAGGACAGGGGGCCGGAACACTGAAGCTTTCTTT.

V gene TRBV5-1 combines with J gene TRBJ2-5, with D possibly matching TRBD1 (5 bases). Germline assignment: CDR1 SGHRS and CDR2 YFSETQ. CDR3 length equals 13 residues. V was pared by 4 bases and J by 7 bases, with 14 bases between. The CDR3 bases are TGCGCCAGCAGCCCCAAGGAAAGGGGGACCCAGTACTTC. The encoded protein is CASSPKERGTQYF.

The chain uses TRBV2 and TRBJ2-2; D unresolved. Germline loops: CDR1 SNHLY, CDR2 FYNNEI. Deletions cut 9 bases from V and 2 bases from J, with 4 bases between. This CDR3 has 11 residues. The CDR3 here is CARQNTGELFF. CDR3 nucleotide sequence: TGTGCCAGGCAAAACACCGGGGAGCTGTTTTTT. Filled out from reference TRBV2 and TRBJ2-2, the complete variable domain reads EPEVTQTPSHQVTQMGQEVILRCVPISNHLYFYWYRQILGQKVEFLVSFYNNEISEKSEIFDDQFSVERPDGSNFTLKIRSTKLEDSAMYFCARQNTGELFFGEGSRLTVL.

This clonotype has a handful of counts. The V gene is TRBV27, the J gene TRBJ1-2, with TRBD1 as a possible D gene (5 bases). The length of the CDR3 is 13 residues. Trimming removed 1 base from V and 7 bases from J, with 10 bases in between. Germline-derived CDR1 and CDR2 are MNHEY and SMNVEV (reference sequence). CDR3 bases: TGTGCCAGCAGTTTATTCTACAGGTCTGGCTACACCTTC. This codes for CASSLFYRSGYTF.

V gene TRBV5-1 combines with J gene TRBJ2-1, with D unclear. Deletions cut 0 bases from V and 10 bases from J, with 8 bases between. The CDR3 is 12 residues long. Germline CDR1 and CDR2: SGHRS and YFSETQ. The CDR3 region is CASSLGLMEQFF. As DNA, the CDR3 is TGCGCCAGCAGCTTGGGGTTGATGGAGCAGTTCTTC.

The V call is TRBV11-2, the J call TRBJ1-1; the D gene is possibly TRBD1 (6 bases). CDR1 and CDR2 from the germline V gene are SGHAT and FQNNGV. The CDR3 sequence is 15 residues long. The V and J ends lost 2 bases and 0 bases respectively, with 10 bases between them. The CDR3 sequence is CASSLYGGLNTEAFF. The CDR3 DNA reads as TGTGCCAGCAGCTTATATGGGGGCCTGAACACTGAAGCTTTCTTT.

This clonotype was counted between two and nine times. The genes are TRBV7-8 and TRBJ2-7; D might be TRBD1 or TRBD2, each matching 5 bases. This CDR3 comprises 15 residues. The V gene's germline CDR1 is SGHVS and CDR2 FQNEAQ. V lost 3 bases to trimming and J lost 6 bases, with 18 bases between them. DNA of the CDR3: TGTGCCAGCAGCTTGGGACCCCTTGGTTCACGCGAGCAGTACTTC. This gives the protein CASSLGPLGSREQYF.

The CDR3 spells CASSPGLAGGRSEQFF. For the CDR3, the DNA is TGTGCCAGCAGCCCTGGACTAGCGGGAGGGCGTAGTGAGCAGTTCTTC. The chain is built from TRBV9 and TRBJ2-1; 15 bases align to TRBD2. The trim removed 4 bases at V and 9 bases at J, leaving 8 bases unmatched. CDR1 and CDR2 (germline): SGDLS, YYNGEE. The CDR3 has 16 residues.

This clonotype was detected many times. The chain joins TRBV5-1 to TRBJ2-7; D is undetermined. This CDR3 is 12 amino acids long. V lost 1 base and J 5 bases, leaving 7 bases between the germline ends. Germline CDR1 is SGHRS and CDR2 is YFSETQ. The chain's CDR3 is CASSLKRHEQYF. CDR3 coding DNA: TGCGCCAGCAGCTTGAAGCGCCACGAGCAGTACTTC.

The rearrangement links TRBV29-1 to TRBJ2-7, with TRBD1 matching 10 bases. The junction had 6 bases not matched to a gene; V was cut back by 4 bases and J by 3 bases. Per germline, CDR1 SQVTM and CDR2 ANQGSEA. The CDR3 runs to 14 residues. CDR3 residues: CSVVDRGQIYEQYF. CDR3 bases: TGCAGCGTTGTTGACAGGGGGCAAATCTACGAGCAGTACTTC.

J is TRBJ1-3 and V is TRBV2, with 7 bases identical to TRBD1. V trimming: 3 bases; J trimming: 7 bases; junction bases outside the gene matches: 6. The germline V gene has CDR1 SNHLY and CDR2 FYNNEI. CDR3 length: 14 residues. The CDR3 is CASSESTGRNTIYF. The DNA of the CDR3 is TGTGCCAGCAGTGAGTCGACAGGGAGGAACACCATATATTTT.

The chain links TRBV27 to TRBJ1-2; D uncertain. The CDR3 sequence is 16 residues long. Trimming removed 4 bases at V and 3 bases at J, with 18 bases between. Germline lookup yields CDR1 MNHEY and CDR2 SMNVEV (reference sequence). CDR3 bases: TGTGCCAGCAGTTCCCAAGGATTAGCCGAATACTATGGCTACACCTTC. Translated: CASSSQGLAEYYGYTF.

The genes are TRBV5-1 and TRBJ1-6; perhaps TRBD1 as D (5 bases). The CDR3 is 15 amino acids. V dropped 4 bases and J dropped 10 bases, with 18 bases sitting between them. Germline V lookup: CDR1 SGHRS, CDR2 YFSETQ. The DNA for the CDR3 is TGCGCCAGCAGCCTGGAGACACCAGGGCTCTCACCCCTCCACTTT. Protein sequence: CASSLETPGLSPLHF.

The sample holds a few counts of this clonotype. J is TRBJ1-2 and V is TRBV5-1, with TRBD1 identical over 10 bases. Trimming removed 3 bases from V and 8 bases from J; junction bases left unmatched: 13. CDR3 length equals 16 residues. Germline-derived CDR1 and CDR2 are SGHRS and YFSETQ. The CDR3 is CASSSYPPGQGTGYTF. The CDR3 DNA sequence: TGCGCCAGCAGCTCTTATCCTCCGGGACAGGGGACGGGCTACACCTTC.

This clonotype was counted many times. V usage is TRBV20-1 and J usage is TRBJ2-7; 12 bases agree with TRBD2. Germline trimming cut 0 bases from V and 0 bases from J; bases unmatched to any gene: 6. CDR1 is DFQATT and CDR2 is SNEGSKA in the germline V gene (reference sequence). This CDR3 has 17 amino acids. DNA of the CDR3: TGCAGTGCTAGAGATCGCGGACTAGCGGGAAGCTCCTACGAGCAGTACTTC. It specifies CSARDRGLAGSSYEQYF.

V usage is TRBV24-1 and J usage is TRBJ2-1; 8 bases match TRBD2. CDR3 length: 15 residues. Germline trimming cut 1 base from V and 5 bases from J; bases unmatched to any gene: 3. Germline CDR1 KGHDR, CDR2 SFDVKD. The CDR3 coding sequence is TGTGCCACCAGTGATTTCCAGCGGGAGAACAATGAGCAGTTCTTC. Its translation: CATSDFQRENNEQFF.

This clonotype was counted between two and nine times. The chain has TRBV5-1 and TRBJ1-2; D not certain. Germline V gene data show CDR1 as SGHRS and CDR2 as YFSETQ. Trimming removed 1 base at V and 0 bases at J, with 10 bases between. This CDR3 is built from 15 residues. Written as DNA, the CDR3 is TGCGCCAGCAGCTTGTTGTTGGGGTCTAACTATGGCTACACCTTC. Residues: CASSLLLGSNYGYTF.

This clonotype was recorded many times. The rearrangement links TRBV18 to TRBJ2-1, with D hard to call. The V and J ends lost 3 bases and 0 bases respectively, with 3 bases between them. Looked up from germline, CDR1 is KGHSH and CDR2 is LQKENI. CDR3 length: 13 residues. CDR3 DNA: TGTGCCAGCTCACCGGACTCCTACAATGAGCAGTTCTTC. This sequence encodes CASSPDSYNEQFF.

J is TRBJ2-2 and V is TRBV9; TRBD1 matches 7 bases. CDR3 length: 17 residues. With 3 bases clipped from V and 4 bases from J, the junction kept 12 bases outside the gene matches. Looked up from germline, CDR1 is SGDLS and CDR2 is YYNGEE. The CDR3 region is CASSANLRTGLTGELFF. The CDR3 DNA reads as TGTGCCAGCAGCGCTAACCTCCGGACAGGTCTCACCGGGGAGCTGTTTTTT.

There are a few counts of this clonotype. V is TRBV4-1 and J is TRBJ2-4, with no clear D. Trimming stripped 1 base from V and 0 bases from J, with 10 bases between. This CDR3 has 16 amino acids. Germline values: CDR1 MGHRA, CDR2 YSYEKL. The CDR3 region is CASSQGWALAKNIQYF. As DNA, the CDR3 is TGCGCCAGCAGCCAAGGGTGGGCTCTAGCCAAAAACATTCAGTACTTC.

This clonotype was detected a few times. This chain connects TRBV11-1 to TRBJ2-6; unclear D gene. The CDR3 length is 15 residues. The germline V and J ends were trimmed by 1 base and 2 bases, with 6 bases remaining between them. CDR1 SGHAT and CDR2 FQDESV come from the germline V gene (reference sequence). The CDR3 sequence is CASSLDHPGANVLTF. The CDR3, as DNA: TGTGCCAGCAGCTTAGACCATCCTGGGGCCAACGTCCTGACTTTC.

The rearrangement uses TRBV15 and TRBJ2-3; 11 nucleotides match TRBD2. Germline V gives CDR1 LNHNV, CDR2 YYDKDF (reference sequence). V lost 0 bases, J lost 3 bases, and 2 bases stayed unmatched. The CDR3 is 16 amino acids. The CDR3 region has the DNA TGTGCCACCAGCAGAGATTTAGCGGGAGGGACAGATACGCAGTATTTT. It codes for CATSRDLAGGTDTQYF.

In its sample, this clonotype was seen a few times. The V gene is TRBV4-1, the J gene TRBJ1-1; a possible D gene is TRBD1 (6 bases). V shed 3 bases and J shed 1 base, with 18 bases lying between them. The CDR3 runs to 17 residues. CDR1 is MGHRA and CDR2 is YSYEKL in the germline V gene. Here the CDR3 reads CASSHAPVGGQNTEAFF. In nucleotides, the CDR3 is TGCGCCAGCAGCCATGCCCCTGTGGGGGGCCAGAACACTGAAGCTTTCTTT.

This clonotype was counted only a few times. The J gene is TRBJ2-7, the V gene TRBV6-1, with D possibly called TRBD1 or TRBD2 (7 bases each). Germline loops: CDR1 MNHNS, CDR2 SASEGT. V dropped 6 bases and J dropped 1 base, with 19 bases sitting between them. The CDR3 covers 16 residues. CDR3 region: CASSPIGRGLSYEQYF. The CDR3, as DNA: TGTGCCAGCAGCCCGATAGGGAGGGGGCTGTCCTACGAGCAGTACTTC.